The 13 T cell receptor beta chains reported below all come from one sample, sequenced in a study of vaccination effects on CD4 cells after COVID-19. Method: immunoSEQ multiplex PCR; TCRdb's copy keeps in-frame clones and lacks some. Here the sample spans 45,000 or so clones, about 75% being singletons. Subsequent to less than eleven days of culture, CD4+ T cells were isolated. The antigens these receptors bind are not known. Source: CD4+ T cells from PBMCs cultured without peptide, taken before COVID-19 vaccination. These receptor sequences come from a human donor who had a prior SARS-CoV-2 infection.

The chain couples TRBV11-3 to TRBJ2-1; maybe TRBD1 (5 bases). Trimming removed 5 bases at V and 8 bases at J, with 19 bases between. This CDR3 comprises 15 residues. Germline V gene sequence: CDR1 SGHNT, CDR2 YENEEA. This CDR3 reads CASSPVGSRVHEQFF. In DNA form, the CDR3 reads TGTGCCAGCAGCCCCGTTGGTAGCAGGGTTCATGAGCAGTTCTTC. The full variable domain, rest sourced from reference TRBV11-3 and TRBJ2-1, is EAGVVQSPRYKIIEKKQPVAFWCNPISGHNTLYWYLQNLGQGPELLIRYENEEAVDDSQLPKDRFSAERLKGVDSTLKIQPAELGDSAVYLCASSPVGSRVHEQFFGPGTRLTVL.

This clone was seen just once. CDR3 bases: TGTGCCAGCAGCTTTTTTCCCGGGGAGCTGTTTTTT. Translated: CASSFFPGELFF. V and J are TRBV7-2 and TRBJ2-2; D not resolved. Germline V gene lookup returns CDR1 SGHTA and CDR2 FQGNSA. The V end lost 3 bases, the J end lost 6 bases, and 5 bases lay between the germline ends. The CDR3 length is 12 residues.

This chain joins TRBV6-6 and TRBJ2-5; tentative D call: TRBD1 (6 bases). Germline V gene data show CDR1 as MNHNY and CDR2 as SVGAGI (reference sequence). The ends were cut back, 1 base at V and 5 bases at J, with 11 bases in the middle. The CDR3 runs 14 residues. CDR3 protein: CASSYFYRDETQYF. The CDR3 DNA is TGTGCCAGCAGTTACTTTTACAGGGACGAGACCCAGTACTTC.

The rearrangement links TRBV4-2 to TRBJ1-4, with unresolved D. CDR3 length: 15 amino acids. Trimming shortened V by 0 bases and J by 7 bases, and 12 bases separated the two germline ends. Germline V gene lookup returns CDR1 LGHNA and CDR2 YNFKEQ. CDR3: CASSQDGGRGEKLFF. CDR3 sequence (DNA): TGTGCCAGCAGCCAAGATGGCGGGCGAGGTGAAAAACTGTTTTTT.

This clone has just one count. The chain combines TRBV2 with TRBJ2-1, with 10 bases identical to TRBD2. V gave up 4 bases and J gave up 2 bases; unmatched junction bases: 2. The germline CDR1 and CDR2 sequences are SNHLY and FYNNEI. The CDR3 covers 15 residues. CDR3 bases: TGTGCCAGCAGTGTCAGCGGGAGGGCCTACAATGAGCAGTTCTTC. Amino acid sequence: CASSVSGRAYNEQFF.

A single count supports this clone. CDR3 protein: CASSQGSLARYEQYF. In DNA, the CDR3 is TGTGCCAGCAGCCAGGGGAGCCTAGCGCGCTACGAGCAGTACTTC. The V gene is TRBV5-4, the J gene TRBJ2-7; tentatively, D is TRBD1 or TRBD2 (6 bases each). The germline gives CDR1 SGHNT, CDR2 YYREEE (reference sequence). Deletions cut 4 bases from V and 3 bases from J, with 17 bases between. The CDR3 is 15 residues long.

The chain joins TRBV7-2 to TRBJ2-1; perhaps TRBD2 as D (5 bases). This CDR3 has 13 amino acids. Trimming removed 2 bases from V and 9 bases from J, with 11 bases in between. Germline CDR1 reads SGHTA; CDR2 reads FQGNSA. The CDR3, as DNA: TGTGCCAGCAGCTTACAGACGGGATCTGAGCAGTTCTTC. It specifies CASSLQTGSEQFF. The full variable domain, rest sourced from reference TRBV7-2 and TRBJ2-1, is GAGVSQSPSNKVTEKGKDVELRCDPISGHTALYWYRQSLGQGLEFLIYFQGNSAPDKSGLPSDRFSAERTGGSVSTLTIQRTQQEDSAVYLCASSLQTGSEQFFGPGTRLTVL.

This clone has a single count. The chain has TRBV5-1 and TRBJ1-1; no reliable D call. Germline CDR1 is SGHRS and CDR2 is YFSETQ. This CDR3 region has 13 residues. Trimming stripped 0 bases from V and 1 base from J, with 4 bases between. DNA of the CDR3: TGCGCCAGCAGCTTGGGGACGAACACTGAAGCTTTCTTT. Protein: CASSLGTNTEAFF.

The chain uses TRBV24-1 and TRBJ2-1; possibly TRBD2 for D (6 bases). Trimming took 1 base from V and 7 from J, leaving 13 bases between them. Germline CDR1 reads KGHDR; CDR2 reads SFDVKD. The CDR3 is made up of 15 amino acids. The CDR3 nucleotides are TGTGCCACCAGTGATTTAAAGGGAGGCTCGAATGAGCAGTTCTTC. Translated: CATSDLKGGSNEQFF.

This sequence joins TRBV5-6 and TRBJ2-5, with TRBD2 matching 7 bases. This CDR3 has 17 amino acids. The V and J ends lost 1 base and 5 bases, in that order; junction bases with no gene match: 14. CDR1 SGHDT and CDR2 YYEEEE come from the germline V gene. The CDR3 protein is CASSLRLGPSGWETQYF. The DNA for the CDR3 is TGTGCCAGCAGCTTGCGTCTTGGGCCTAGCGGTTGGGAGACCCAGTACTTC.

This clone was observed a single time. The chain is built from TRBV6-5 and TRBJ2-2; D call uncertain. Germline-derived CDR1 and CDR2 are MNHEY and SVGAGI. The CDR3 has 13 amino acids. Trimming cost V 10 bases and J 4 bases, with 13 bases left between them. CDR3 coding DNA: TGTGCCACCCGGATCTTTAGCACCGGGGAGCTGTTTTTT. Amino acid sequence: CATRIFSTGELFF.

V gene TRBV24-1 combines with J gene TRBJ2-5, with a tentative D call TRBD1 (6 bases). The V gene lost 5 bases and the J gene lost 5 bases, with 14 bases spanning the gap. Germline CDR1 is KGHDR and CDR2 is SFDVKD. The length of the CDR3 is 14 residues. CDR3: CATSGLRGEETQYF. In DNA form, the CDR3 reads TGTGCCACCAGTGGGCTCAGGGGCGAGGAGACCCAGTACTTC.

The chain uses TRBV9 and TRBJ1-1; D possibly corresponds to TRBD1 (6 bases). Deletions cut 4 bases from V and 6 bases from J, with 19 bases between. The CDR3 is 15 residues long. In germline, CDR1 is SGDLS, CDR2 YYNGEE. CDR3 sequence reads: CASSYQSDSEPEAFF. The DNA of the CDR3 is TGTGCCAGCAGCTACCAATCGGACAGCGAGCCTGAAGCTTTCTTT.